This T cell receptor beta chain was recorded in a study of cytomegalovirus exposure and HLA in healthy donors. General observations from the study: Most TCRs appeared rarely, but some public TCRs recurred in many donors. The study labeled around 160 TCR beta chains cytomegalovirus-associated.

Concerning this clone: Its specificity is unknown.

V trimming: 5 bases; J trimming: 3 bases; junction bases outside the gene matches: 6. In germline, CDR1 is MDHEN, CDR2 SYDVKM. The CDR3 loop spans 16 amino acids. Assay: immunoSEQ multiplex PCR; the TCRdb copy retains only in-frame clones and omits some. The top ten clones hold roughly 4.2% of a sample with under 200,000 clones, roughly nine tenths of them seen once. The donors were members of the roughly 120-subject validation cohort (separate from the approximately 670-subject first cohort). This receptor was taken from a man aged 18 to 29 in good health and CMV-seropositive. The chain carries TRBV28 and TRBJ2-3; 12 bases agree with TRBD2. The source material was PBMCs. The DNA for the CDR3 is TGTGCCAGCAGTCGTAGACTAGCGGGAGCTACAGATACGCAGTATTTT. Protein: CASSRRLAGATDTQYF.